The next 10 T cell receptor beta chains were all read from a single sample in a study of T cell repertoires in cytomegalovirus infection. TCRdb processed the reads anew with MiXCR; each CDR3 protein has one entry. The sample comprises approximately 300,000 distinct CDR3 sequences, around 25% of which are singletons, and 10% to 15% rests with the top ten. These TCRs are of unknown antigen specificity. Sequencing was performed on cultured PBMCs, taken from culture after CMV antigen stimulation. Source of these receptors: a human donor in good health (CMV status not recorded). Some clones in this sample may be carry-over from other donors' samples.

The chain joins TRBV7-9 to TRBJ1-3; a possible D gene is TRBD1 (6 bases). The CDR3 extends over 13 amino acids. V lost 11 bases to trimming and J lost 0 bases, with 11 bases between them. The germline gives CDR1 SEHNR, CDR2 FQNEAQ (reference sequence). CDR3 DNA sequence: TGTGCCGGGGGGCAGGGCTCTGGAAACACCATATATTTT. Amino acids: CAGGQGSGNTIYF.

V usage is TRBV24-1 and J usage is TRBJ2-1; D is perhaps TRBD2 (6 bases). V was shortened by 1 base and J by 8 bases, with 17 bases between the two germline ends. The CDR3 has 16 amino acids. Germline V gene data show CDR1 as KGHDR and CDR2 as SFDVKD. Here the CDR3 reads CATSDFSLASIDEQFF. The CDR3 nucleotides are TGTGCCACCAGTGATTTCAGCCTAGCGTCAATCGATGAGCAGTTCTTC.

This clonotype came up a few times. The chain uses TRBV5-4 and TRBJ2-7; the D gene is possibly TRBD2 (6 bases). Looked up from germline, CDR1 is SGHNT and CDR2 is YYREEE (reference sequence). The CDR3 loop spans 16 amino acids. Trimming removed 0 bases at V and 3 bases at J, with 16 bases between. The CDR3 nucleotides read TGTGCCAGCAGCTTGGCTTCCGGTAGCGGTATCTACGAGCAGTACTTC. Translation gives CASSLASGSGIYEQYF.

Only a few counts were recorded for this clonotype. This chain uses TRBV11-2 with TRBJ1-1, with 7 nucleotides matching TRBD1. Trimming took 1 base from V and 11 from J; bases not matched to a gene: 7. There are 13 residues in the CDR3. CDR1 is SGHAT, CDR2 FQNNGV, per germline. The CDR3 nucleotides read TGTGCCAGCAGCTTAGGACAGGGCCCCGGGGCTTTCTTT. The encoded protein is CASSLGQGPGAFF.

This clonotype was counted many times. The chain combines TRBV25-1 with TRBJ2-7, with D perhaps TRBD1 or TRBD2 (5 bases each). Germline CDR1 is MGHDK and CDR2 is SYGVNS. Trimming took 3 bases from V and 4 from J, leaving 19 bases between them. The CDR3 runs 16 residues. DNA for the CDR3: TGTGCCAGCAGTGACCCTACCGGGACGGAGGATTACGAGCAGTACTTC. Amino acids: CASSDPTGTEDYEQYF.

The rearrangement links TRBV2 to TRBJ1-4; 8 nucleotides agree with TRBD1. V lost 6 bases, J lost 7 bases, and 13 bases stayed unmatched. Germline V lookup: CDR1 SNHLY, CDR2 FYNNEI. CDR3 length: 16 residues. The CDR3 DNA reads as TGTGCCAGCAGGGACAGGACAGGGACCATCCGTGAAAAACTGTTTTTT. Protein sequence: CASRDRTGTIREKLFF.

This clonotype was counted at least ten times. The V call is TRBV7-9, the J call TRBJ1-2; tentatively, D is TRBD1 (5 bases). V was cut by 5 bases and J by 8 bases, with 18 bases left in between. CDR1 is SEHNR, CDR2 FQNEAQ, per germline (reference sequence). This CDR3 comprises 14 residues. The CDR3: CASSQEGDETGYTF. Written as DNA, the CDR3 is TGTGCCAGCAGCCAAGAAGGGGACGAAACGGGCTACACCTTC.

The table lists this clonotype with many counts. V and J are TRBV7-2 and TRBJ2-3; TRBD2 aligns across 13 bases. The CDR3 is 15 residues long. Germline assignment: CDR1 SGHTA and CDR2 FQGNSA. V was pared by 5 bases and J by 4 bases, with 3 bases of the junction left unmatched. CDR3 nucleotide sequence: TGTGCCAGCAGCGGGACTAGCGGGAAAGCAGATACGCAGTATTTT. As protein: CASSGTSGKADTQYF.

The rearrangement joins TRBV4-3 to TRBJ2-5; 12 bases line up with TRBD2. Germline V gene sequence: CDR1 LGHNA, CDR2 YSLEER. V gave up 3 bases and J gave up 13 bases; unmatched junction bases: 6. The CDR3 has 13 residues. As DNA, the CDR3 is TGCGCCAGCAGCCAGGGTACTAGCGGGAGGCTGTACTTC. Protein sequence: CASSQGTSGRLYF.

This clonotype showed up just a few times. The chain carries TRBV30 and TRBJ1-1, with D unclear. From germline, CDR1 is GTSNPN and CDR2 SVGIG (reference sequence). Trimming removed 5 bases from V and 5 bases from J, with 12 bases in between. The CDR3 is 12 amino acids. The CDR3 DNA is TGTGCCTGGTCCCGGGGATGGACTGAAGCTTTCTTT. This gives the protein CAWSRGWTEAFF.